These 9 T cell receptor beta chains were all obtained from the same sample, sequenced in a study of long-term antiretroviral therapy in people with HIV. Version v3.0 of the immunoSEQ assay ran at survey level. Some clones are missing from TCRdb's copy, which holds only in-frame ones; the method was immunoSEQ multiplex PCR. The sample has about 28,000 clones, around 84% seen once. The sequencing here drew on unsorted PBMCs, taken 0.8 years after starting antiretroviral therapy. Source of these receptors: a woman in her twenties or thirties with HIV.

The chain has TRBV4-1 and TRBJ2-5; D could derive from TRBD1 or TRBD2 (5 bases each). V lost 3 bases and J lost 4, with 12 bases in between. Germline lookup yields CDR1 MGHRA and CDR2 YSYEKL. CDR3 length: 14 residues. CDR3 coding DNA: TGCGCCAGCAGCCACCCCGACAGCGGAGAGACCCAGTACTTC. Translation gives CASSHPDSGETQYF.

The chain is built from TRBV9 and TRBJ2-5; D unclear. CDR3 length: 12 amino acids. Trimming pared 6 bases from V and 2 bases from J, leaving 8 bases between. Germline V CDR1 and CDR2: SGDLS, YYNGEE. The CDR3 loop is CASTPGQETQYF. The CDR3 bases are TGTGCCAGCACCCCCGGGCAAGAGACCCAGTACTTC.

The rearrangement links TRBV11-2 to TRBJ2-1; unclear D gene. V gave up 5 bases and J gave up 9 bases, with 11 bases separating them. Germline V gene sequence: CDR1 SGHAT, CDR2 FQNNGV. The CDR3 is 12 amino acids. The chain's CDR3 is CASSPRPPEQFF. CDR3 bases: TGTGCCAGCAGCCCGCGTCCCCCTGAGCAGTTCTTC.

This clone was picked up one time. This sequence joins TRBV6-5 and TRBJ1-1; possible D gene TRBD1, 6 bases. Trimming pared 3 bases from V and 5 bases from J, leaving 10 bases between. This CDR3 region has 13 residues. The germline V gene has CDR1 MNHEY and CDR2 SVGAGI. Here the CDR3 DNA reads TGTGCCAGCAGTTATGGGGGCTTGACTGAAGCTTTCTTT. Amino acid sequence: CASSYGGLTEAFF.

This clone was seen a handful of times. The CDR3 sequence: CATTVREGINSPLHF. CDR3 in DNA: TGTGCCACCACGGTCCGGGAGGGAATAAATTCACCCCTCCACTTT. The gene calls are TRBV15 and TRBJ1-6; no definite D call. V lost 7 bases, J lost 7 bases, and 17 bases lay in between. This CDR3 region has 15 residues. Germline lookup yields CDR1 LNHNV and CDR2 YYDKDF (reference sequence).

The chain recombines TRBV6-5 with TRBJ2-5; no clear D. CDR1 and CDR2 (germline): MNHEY, SVGAGI. The CDR3 contains 15 residues. The germline V and J ends were trimmed by 6 bases and 0 bases, with 14 bases remaining between them. CDR3 nucleotide sequence: TGTGCCAGCAGCCCTGGATGGGGATACCAAGAGACCCAGTACTTC. It specifies CASSPGWGYQETQYF.

The chain carries TRBV15 and TRBJ2-3, with 10 bases lining up with TRBD2. Germline V gives CDR1 LNHNV, CDR2 YYDKDF (reference sequence). The CDR3 sequence is 16 residues long. V shed 0 bases and J 4 bases; nucleotides not matched to a gene: 4. In DNA, the CDR3 is TGTGCCACCAGCAGAGAGAGCGGGGGGGGACCAGATACGCAGTATTTT. This codes for CATSRESGGGPDTQYF.

V and J are TRBV5-1 and TRBJ2-7; 10 nucleotides line up with TRBD1. The germline V gene encodes CDR1 SGHRS and CDR2 YFSETQ. This CDR3 spans 14 amino acids. The V gene end was trimmed by 7 bases and the J gene end by 5 bases; junction bases not matched to a gene: 9. CDR3 in DNA: TGCGCCAGCGCCTTGGGACAGGGGAGGAACGAGCAGTACTTC. Translated: CASALGQGRNEQYF.

As DNA, the CDR3 is TGTGCCAGCAGTGAAGCGTCATTAGCGGGGGGCCGGTTCTTC. Protein sequence: CASSEASLAGGRFF. The chain carries TRBV6-1 and TRBJ2-1; 10 nucleotides align to TRBD2. J lost 15 bases, V lost 0 bases, and 8 bases had no gene match. Germline V gene data show CDR1 as MNHNS and CDR2 as SASEGT. There are 14 residues in the CDR3.